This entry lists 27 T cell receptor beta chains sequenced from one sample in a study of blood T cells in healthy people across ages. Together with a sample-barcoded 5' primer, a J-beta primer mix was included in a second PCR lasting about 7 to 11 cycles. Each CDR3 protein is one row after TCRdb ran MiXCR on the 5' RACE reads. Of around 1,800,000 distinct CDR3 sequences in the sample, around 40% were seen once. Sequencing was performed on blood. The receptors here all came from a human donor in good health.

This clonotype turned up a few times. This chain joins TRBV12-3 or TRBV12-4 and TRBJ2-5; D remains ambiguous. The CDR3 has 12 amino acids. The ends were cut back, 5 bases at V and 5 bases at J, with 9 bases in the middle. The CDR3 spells CASSPRPETQYF. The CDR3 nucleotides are TGTGCCAGCAGTCCTAGGCCGGAGACCCAGTACTTC.

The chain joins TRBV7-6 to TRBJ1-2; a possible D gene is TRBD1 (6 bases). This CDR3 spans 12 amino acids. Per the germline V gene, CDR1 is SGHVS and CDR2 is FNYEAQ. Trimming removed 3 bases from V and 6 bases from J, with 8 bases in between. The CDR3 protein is CASSFPGDGYTF. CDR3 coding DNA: TGTGCCAGCAGCTTCCCAGGGGATGGCTACACCTTC.

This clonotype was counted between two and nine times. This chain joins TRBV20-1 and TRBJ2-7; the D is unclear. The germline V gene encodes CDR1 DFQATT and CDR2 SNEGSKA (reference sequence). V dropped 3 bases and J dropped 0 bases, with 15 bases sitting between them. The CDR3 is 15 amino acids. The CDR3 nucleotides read TGCAGTGCTAGTGGCGGCCTCAGGTCCTCCTACGAGCAGTACTTC. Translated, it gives CSASGGLRSSYEQYF.

CDR3 residues: CASSQPMGVRTNNEQFF. CDR3 coding DNA: TGTGCCAGCAGCCAACCAATGGGGGTTAGGACTAACAATGAGCAGTTCTTC. The chain links TRBV7-2 to TRBJ2-1, with a tentative D call TRBD2 (6 bases). This CDR3 is 17 amino acids long. V lost 5 bases to trimming and J lost 5 bases, with 22 bases between them. From germline, CDR1 is SGHTA and CDR2 FQGNSA.

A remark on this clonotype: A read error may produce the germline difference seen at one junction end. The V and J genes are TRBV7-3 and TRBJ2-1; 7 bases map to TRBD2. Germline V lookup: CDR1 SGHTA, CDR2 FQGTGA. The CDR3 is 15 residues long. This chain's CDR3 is CASSLRASGHNERFF. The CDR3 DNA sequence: TGCGCCAGCAGCTTAAGGGCTAGCGGCCACAATGAGCGGTTCTTC.

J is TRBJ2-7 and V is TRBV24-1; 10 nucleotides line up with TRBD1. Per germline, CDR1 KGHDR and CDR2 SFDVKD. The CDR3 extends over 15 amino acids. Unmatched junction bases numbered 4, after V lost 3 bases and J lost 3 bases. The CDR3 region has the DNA TGTGCCACCAGTGATCCGGGGGACAGGGGCTACGAGCAGTACTTC. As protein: CATSDPGDRGYEQYF.

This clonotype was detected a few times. DNA of the CDR3: TGTGCCAGCAGCGGAGACAGGGGGCGCAGAAATGAGCAGTTCTTC. Translating it yields CASSGDRGRRNEQFF. The chain combines TRBV4-2 with TRBJ2-1; 10 positions match TRBD1. The CDR3 is 15 residues long. The germline CDR1 and CDR2 sequences are LGHNA and YNFKEQ. J gave up 7 bases and V 5 bases, and 8 bases lay outside the gene matches.

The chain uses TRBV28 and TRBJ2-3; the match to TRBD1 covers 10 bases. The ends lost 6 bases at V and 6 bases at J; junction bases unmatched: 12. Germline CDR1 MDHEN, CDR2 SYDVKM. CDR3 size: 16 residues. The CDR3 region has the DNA TGTGCCAGCAGACCTGGGACAGGGGTAATCTCGGATACGCAGTATTTT. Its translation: CASRPGTGVISDTQYF.

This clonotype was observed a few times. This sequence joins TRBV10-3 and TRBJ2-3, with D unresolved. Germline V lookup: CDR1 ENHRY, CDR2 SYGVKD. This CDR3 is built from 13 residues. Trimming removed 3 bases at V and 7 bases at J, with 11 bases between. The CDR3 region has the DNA TGTGCCATCAGTGAATTGACTCCGTATACGCAGTATTTT. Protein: CAISELTPYTQYF.

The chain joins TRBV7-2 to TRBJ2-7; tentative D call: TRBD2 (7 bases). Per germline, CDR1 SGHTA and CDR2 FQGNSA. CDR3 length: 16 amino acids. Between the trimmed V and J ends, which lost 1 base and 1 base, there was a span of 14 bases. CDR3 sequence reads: CASSLEGGGPSYEQYF. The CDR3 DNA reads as TGTGCCAGCAGCTTAGAGGGCGGGGGCCCTTCCTACGAGCAGTACTTC.

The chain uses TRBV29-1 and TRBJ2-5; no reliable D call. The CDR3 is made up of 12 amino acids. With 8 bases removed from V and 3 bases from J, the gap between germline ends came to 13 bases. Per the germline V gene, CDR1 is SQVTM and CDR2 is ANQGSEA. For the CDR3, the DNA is TGCAGCTACTACCTAGGGAAAGAGACCCAGTACTTC. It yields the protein CSYYLGKETQYF. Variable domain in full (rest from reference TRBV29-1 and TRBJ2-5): SAVISQKPSRDICQRGTSLTIQCQVDSQVTMMFWYRQQPGQSLTLIATANQGSEATYESGFVIDKFPISRPNLTFSTLTVSNMSPEDSSIYLCSYYLGKETQYFGPGTRLLVL.

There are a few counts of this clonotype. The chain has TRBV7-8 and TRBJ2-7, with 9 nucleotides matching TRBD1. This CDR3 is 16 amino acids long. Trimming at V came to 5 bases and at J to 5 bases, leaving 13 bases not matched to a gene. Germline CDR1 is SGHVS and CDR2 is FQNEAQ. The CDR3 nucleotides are TGTGCCAGCAGCATTACCCTAGGGACAGGGAAAGACGAGCAGTACTTC. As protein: CASSITLGTGKDEQYF.

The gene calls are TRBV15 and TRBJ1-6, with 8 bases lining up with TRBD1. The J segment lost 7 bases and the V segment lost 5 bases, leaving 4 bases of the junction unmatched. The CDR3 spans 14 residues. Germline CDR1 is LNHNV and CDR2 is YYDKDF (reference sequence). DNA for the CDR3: TGTGCCACCAGCCTAGACAGGGGAAATTCACCCCTCCACTTT. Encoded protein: CATSLDRGNSPLHF.

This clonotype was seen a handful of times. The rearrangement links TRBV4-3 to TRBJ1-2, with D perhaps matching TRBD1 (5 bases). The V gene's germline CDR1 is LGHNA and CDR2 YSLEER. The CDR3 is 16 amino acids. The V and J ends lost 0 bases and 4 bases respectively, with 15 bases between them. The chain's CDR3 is CASSQDLGDLSYGYTF. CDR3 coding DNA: TGCGCCAGCAGCCAAGATTTGGGGGACCTTTCCTATGGCTACACCTTC.

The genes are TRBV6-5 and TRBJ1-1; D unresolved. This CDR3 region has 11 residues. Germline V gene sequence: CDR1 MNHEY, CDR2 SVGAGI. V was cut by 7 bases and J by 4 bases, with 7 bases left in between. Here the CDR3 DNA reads TGTGCCAGCAATCGGGGCACTGAAGCTTTCTTT. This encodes CASNRGTEAFF.

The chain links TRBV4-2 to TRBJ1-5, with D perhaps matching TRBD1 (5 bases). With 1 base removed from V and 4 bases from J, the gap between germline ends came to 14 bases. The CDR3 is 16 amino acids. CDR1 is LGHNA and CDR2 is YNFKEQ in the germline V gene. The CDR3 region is CASSQVGAGSNQPQHF. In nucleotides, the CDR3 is TGTGCCAGCAGCCAAGTAGGGGCTGGGAGTAATCAGCCCCAGCATTTT.

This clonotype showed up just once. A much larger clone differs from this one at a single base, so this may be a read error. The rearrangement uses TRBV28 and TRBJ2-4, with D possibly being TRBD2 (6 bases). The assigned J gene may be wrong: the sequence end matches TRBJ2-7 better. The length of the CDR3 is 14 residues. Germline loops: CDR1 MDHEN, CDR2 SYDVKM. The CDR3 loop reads CASRGLGHYYEQYF. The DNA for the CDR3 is TGTGCCAGCAGGGGACTCGGGCATTACTACGAGCAGTACTTC.

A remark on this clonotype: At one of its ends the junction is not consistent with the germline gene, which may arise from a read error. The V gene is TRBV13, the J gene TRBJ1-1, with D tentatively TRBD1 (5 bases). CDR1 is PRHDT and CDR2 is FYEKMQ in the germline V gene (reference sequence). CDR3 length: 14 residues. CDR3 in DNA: TGTGCCAGTAGCTTAGGGGCACACAACACTGAAGCTTTCTTT. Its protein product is CASSLGAHNTEAFF.

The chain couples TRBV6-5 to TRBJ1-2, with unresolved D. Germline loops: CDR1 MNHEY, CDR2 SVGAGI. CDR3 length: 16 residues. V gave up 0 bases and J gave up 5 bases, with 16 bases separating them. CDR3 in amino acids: CASSYSRGLPSYGYTF. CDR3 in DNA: TGTGCCAGCAGTTACTCGAGAGGCCTCCCAAGTTATGGCTACACCTTC.

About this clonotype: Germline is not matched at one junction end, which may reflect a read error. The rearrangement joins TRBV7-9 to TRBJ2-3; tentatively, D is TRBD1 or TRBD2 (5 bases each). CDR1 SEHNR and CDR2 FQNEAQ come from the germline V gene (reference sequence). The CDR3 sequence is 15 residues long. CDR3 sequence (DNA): TGTGCCAGCAGCTTACGGTTGGGGACGGCTGATATGCAGTATTTT. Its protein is CASSLRLGTADMQYF. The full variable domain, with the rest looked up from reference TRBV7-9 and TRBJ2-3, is DTGVSQNPRHKITKRGQNVTFRCDPISEHNRLYWYRQTLGQGPEFLTYFQNEAQLEKSRLLSDRFSAERPKGSFSTLEIQRTEQGDSAMYLCASSLRLGTADMQYFGPGTRLTVL.

CDR3 residues: CASSADRVAYEQYF. In nucleotides, the CDR3 is TGTGCCAGCAGCGCAGACAGGGTGGCCTACGAGCAGTACTTC. The V call is TRBV11-1, the J call TRBJ2-7, with 7 bases matching TRBD1. The V segment lost 5 bases and the J segment 2 bases; nucleotides outside the gene matches: 6. This CDR3 contains 14 residues. CDR1 and CDR2 from the germline V gene are SGHAT and FQDESV (reference sequence).

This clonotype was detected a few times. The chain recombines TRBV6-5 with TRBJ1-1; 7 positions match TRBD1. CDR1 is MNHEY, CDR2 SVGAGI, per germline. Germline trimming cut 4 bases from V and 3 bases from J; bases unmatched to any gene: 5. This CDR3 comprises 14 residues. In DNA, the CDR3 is TGTGCCAGCAGTTCACAGGGGAAGGACACTGAAGCTTTCTTT. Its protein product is CASSSQGKDTEAFF.

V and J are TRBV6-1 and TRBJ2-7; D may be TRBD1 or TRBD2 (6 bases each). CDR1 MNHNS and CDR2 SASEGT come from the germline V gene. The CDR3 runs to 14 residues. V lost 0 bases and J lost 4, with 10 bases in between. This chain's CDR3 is CASSEAGGLYEQYF. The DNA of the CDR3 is TGTGCCAGCAGTGAAGCTGGGGGGCTTTACGAGCAGTACTTC.

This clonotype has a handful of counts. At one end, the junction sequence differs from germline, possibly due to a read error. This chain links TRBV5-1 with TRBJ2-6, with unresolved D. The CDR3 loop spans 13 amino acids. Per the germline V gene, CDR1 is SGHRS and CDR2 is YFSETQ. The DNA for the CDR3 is TGCGCCAGCAGCTTGTCTGGGGACAACGTCCTGACTTTC. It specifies CASSLSGDNVLTF.

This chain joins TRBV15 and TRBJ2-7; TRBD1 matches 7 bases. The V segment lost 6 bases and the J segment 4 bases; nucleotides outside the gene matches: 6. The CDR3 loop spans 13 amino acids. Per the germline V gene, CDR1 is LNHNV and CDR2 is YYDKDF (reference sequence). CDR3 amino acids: CATRYADRYEQYF. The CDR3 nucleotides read TGTGCCACCAGGTACGCGGACAGGTACGAGCAGTACTTC.

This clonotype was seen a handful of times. The chain's CDR3 is CASSFSPGTEAFF. CDR3 DNA: TGTGCCAGCAGCTTTAGCCCCGGCACTGAAGCTTTCTTT. J is TRBJ1-1 and V is TRBV7-9; D gene unclear. The CDR3 length is 13 residues. Germline CDR1 SEHNR, CDR2 FQNEAQ (reference sequence). V was cut by 3 bases and J by 4 bases, with 9 bases left in between. Full variable domain (rest looked up from reference TRBV7-9 and TRBJ1-1): DTGVSQNPRHKITKRGQNVTFRCDPISEHNRLYWYRQTLGQGPEFLTYFQNEAQLEKSRLLSDRFSAERPKGSFSTLEIQRTEQGDSAMYLCASSFSPGTEAFFGQGTRLTVV.

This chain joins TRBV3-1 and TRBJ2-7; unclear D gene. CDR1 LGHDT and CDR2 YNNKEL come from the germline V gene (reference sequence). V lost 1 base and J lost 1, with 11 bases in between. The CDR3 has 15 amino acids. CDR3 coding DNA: TGTGCCAGCAGCCAAGTGCTGGGTTCGTCCTACGAGCAGTACTTC. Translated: CASSQVLGSSYEQYF.